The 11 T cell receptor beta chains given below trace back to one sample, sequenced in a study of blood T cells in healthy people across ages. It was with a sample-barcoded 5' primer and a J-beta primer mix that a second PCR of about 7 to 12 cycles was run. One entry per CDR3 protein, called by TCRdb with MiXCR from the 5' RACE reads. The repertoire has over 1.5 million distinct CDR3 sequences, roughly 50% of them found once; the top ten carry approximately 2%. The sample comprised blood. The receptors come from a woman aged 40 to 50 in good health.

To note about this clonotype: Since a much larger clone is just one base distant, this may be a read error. The CDR3 reads CSVGTGGGRSKQPQHF. The CDR3 coding sequence is TGCAGCGTCGGGACAGGGGGCGGGAGGAGCAAACAGCCCCAGCATTTT. The chain joins TRBV29-1 to TRBJ1-5; TRBD1 matches at 12 bases. CDR3 size: 16 residues. The germline CDR1 and CDR2 sequences are SQVTM and ANQGSEA.

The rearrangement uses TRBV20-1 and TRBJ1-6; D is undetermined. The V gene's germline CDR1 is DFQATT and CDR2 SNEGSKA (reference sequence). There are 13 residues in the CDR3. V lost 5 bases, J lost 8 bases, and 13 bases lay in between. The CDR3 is CSAPPDPDSPLHF. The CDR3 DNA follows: TGCAGTGCTCCCCCGGATCCCGATTCACCCCTCCACTTT.

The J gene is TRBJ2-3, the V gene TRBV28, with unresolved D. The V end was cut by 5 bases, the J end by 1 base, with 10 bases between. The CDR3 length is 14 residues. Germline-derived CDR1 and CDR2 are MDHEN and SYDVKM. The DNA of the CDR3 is TGTGCCAGCAGTCCGGACGGCCGCACAGATACGCAGTATTTT. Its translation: CASSPDGRTDTQYF.

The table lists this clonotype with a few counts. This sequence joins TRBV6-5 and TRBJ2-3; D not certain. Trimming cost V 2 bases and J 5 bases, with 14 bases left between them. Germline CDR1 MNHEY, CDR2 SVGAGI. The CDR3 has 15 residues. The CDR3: CASSYARLVRDTQYF. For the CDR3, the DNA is TGTGCCAGCAGTTACGCCCGCCTAGTACGAGATACGCAGTATTTT.

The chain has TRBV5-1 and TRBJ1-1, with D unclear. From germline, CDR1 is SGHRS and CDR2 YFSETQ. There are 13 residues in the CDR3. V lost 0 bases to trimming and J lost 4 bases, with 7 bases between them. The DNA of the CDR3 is TGCGCCAGCAGCTTGGCGGCGTTCACTGAAGCTTTCTTT. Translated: CASSLAAFTEAFF. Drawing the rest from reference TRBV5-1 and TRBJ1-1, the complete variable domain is KAGVTQTPRYLIKTRGQQVTLSCSPISGHRSVSWYQQTPGQGLQFLFEYFSETQRNKGNFPGRFSGRQFSNSRSEMNVSTLELGDSALYLCASSLAAFTEAFFGQGTRLTVV.

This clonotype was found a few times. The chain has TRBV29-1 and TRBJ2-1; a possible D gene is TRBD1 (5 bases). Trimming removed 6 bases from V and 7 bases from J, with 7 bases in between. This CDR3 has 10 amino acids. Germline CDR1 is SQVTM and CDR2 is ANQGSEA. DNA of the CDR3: TGCAGCGTGCGGACAAATGAGCAGTTCTTC. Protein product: CSVRTNEQFF.

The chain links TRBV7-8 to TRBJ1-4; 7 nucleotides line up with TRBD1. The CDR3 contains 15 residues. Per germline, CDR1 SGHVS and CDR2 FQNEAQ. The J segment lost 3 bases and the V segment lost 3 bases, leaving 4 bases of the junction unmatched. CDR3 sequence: CASSFQGVPNEKLFF. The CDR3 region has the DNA TGTGCCAGCAGCTTCCAGGGGGTTCCTAATGAAAAACTGTTTTTT.

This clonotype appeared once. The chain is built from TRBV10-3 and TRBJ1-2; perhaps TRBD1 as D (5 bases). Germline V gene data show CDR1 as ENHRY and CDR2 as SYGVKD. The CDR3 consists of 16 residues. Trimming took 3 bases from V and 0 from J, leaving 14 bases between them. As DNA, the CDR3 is TGTGCCATCAGTGACCAGGCGGGGGGGTCTAACTATGGCTACACCTTC. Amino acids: CAISDQAGGSNYGYTF.

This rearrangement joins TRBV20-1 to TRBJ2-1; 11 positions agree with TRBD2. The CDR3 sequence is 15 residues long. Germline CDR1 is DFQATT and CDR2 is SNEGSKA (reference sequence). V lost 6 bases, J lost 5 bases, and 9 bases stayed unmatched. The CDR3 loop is CSAEGPSGGNNEQFF. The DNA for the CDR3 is TGCAGTGCCGAGGGTCCTAGCGGGGGGAACAATGAGCAGTTCTTC.

Here the CDR3 reads CASSLMSLAKNIQYF. The CDR3 DNA follows: TGCGCCAGCAGCTTAATGAGTCTAGCCAAAAACATTCAGTACTTC. The V gene is TRBV5-1, the J gene TRBJ2-4; no clear D gene. The germline gives CDR1 SGHRS, CDR2 YFSETQ. CDR3 size: 15 residues. V gave up 2 bases and J gave up 0 bases, with 9 bases separating them.

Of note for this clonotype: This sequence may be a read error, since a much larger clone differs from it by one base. CDR3 in amino acids: CTSSLGPQEQYF. As DNA, the CDR3 is TGTACCAGCAGCTTAGGCCCCCAGGAGCAGTACTTC. V usage is TRBV11-2 and J usage is TRBJ2-4; D is undetermined. The CDR3 length is 12 residues. Germline V gene sequence: CDR1 SGHAT, CDR2 FQNNGV.